This TCR beta chain was observed in a study of T cells in Graves' hyperthyroidism and ophthalmopathy. Study-wide points: Most clonotypes expanded in thyroid above 0.001 were likewise present in blood. In the analysis, a 13 V-J model separated ophthalmopathy from stable hyperthyroidism.

Germline V gene data show CDR1 as SNHLY and CDR2 as FYNNEI. There are 13 residues in the CDR3. Trimming left V 3 bases short and J 2 bases short, with 8 bases between. This clonotype was found many times. The antigen is not known. TCR beta CDR3 regions were amplified from RNA transcripts. The HTBI primer set was used in a first-round RT-PCR of the TCR CDR3. One entry per CDR3 protein results from TCRdb running MiXCR on the multiplex PCR reads. The sample lists approximately 520,000 distinct CDR3 sequences, 24% occurring once. Investigators excluded patients with uncontrolled infection, other autoimmune disease, pregnancy or lactation. The study based diagnoses on clinical symptoms, serum thyroxine and TRAb, thyroid ultrasound and orbital computed tomography.

This TCR was sampled from a woman aged 25 to 39 with Graves' ophthalmopathy. The sample comprised blood. This chain links TRBV2 with TRBJ2-7; D gene unclear. CDR3 in DNA: TGTGCCAGCAGTGATCCAGGAGCCTACGAGCAGTACTTC. This gives the protein CASSDPGAYEQYF.